This T cell receptor beta chain was obtained from a study of CD8 T cells in Susac syndrome. V was cut by 3 bases and J by 3 bases, with 9 bases left in between. Germline CDR1 reads ENHRY; CDR2 reads SYGVKD. This CDR3 is built from 14 residues. After extraction with the RNeasy kit, about 0.5 to 1 ug of the RNA was reverse transcribed using random hexamers. TCRdb used MiXCR to reprocess the immunoSEQ multiplex PCR reads, holding one entry per CDR3 protein. The data show approximately 200,000 distinct CDR3 sequences, 95% seen once. This TCR came from a human donor with multiple sclerosis. This chain links TRBV10-3 with TRBJ1-5; D is ambiguous. Sequenced sample: CD4+ T cells from PBMCs. This chain's CDR3 is CAISDYSSNQPQHF. In DNA form, the CDR3 reads TGTGCCATCAGTGACTACAGTTCCAATCAGCCCCAGCATTTT.